This record concerns one TCR beta chain sequence. This receptor's antigen is unknown. A read error may produce the germline difference seen at one junction end. The data belong to a study of blood T cell repertoires in COVID-19 (dated by TCRdb to the early 2020s). About the full investigation: Samples covering the acute and convalescent phases of COVID-19 were provided by collaborators in the United States, Italy and Spain. Where available, HLA class I and class II types were obtained from metadata supplied by the sample provider rather than from assay-based typing. Deeply sampled blood TCRbeta repertoires from subjects exposed to, actively infected with, or recovered from COVID-19 were included in the dataset. Samples came from the ongoing ImmuneRACE study (first 160 participants) plus 1,254 subjects from 6 global collaborators. The material from the prospective study consisted of cDNA or gDNA derived from T cells, B-cell-depleted T cells, or PBMCs. A freely available public database, intended as a resource for researchers studying the immune response to SARS-CoV-2, is where the repertoires were released. A de-identified subject ID, COVID-19 status, age in years and sex were almost always included in the sample metadata.

In Seattle, one collaborating source enrolled patients while the infection was active and tracked those patients longitudinally over the course of disease. Whole blood was collected in K2EDTA tubes by collaborating institutions according to the institutions' own protocols. For TCRbeta analysis, collaborators shipped samples as frozen whole blood, isolated PBMCs, or DNA extracted from either of those sample types. Findings and caveats that apply to the study as a whole: The amount of clinical and demographic metadata varied by source and participant and was provided uncurated.

TCRbeta CDR3 regions were amplified from genomic DNA by means of the immunoSEQ Assay, a bias-controlled multiplex PCR. In the authors' own workflow: The number of nucleated cells in each sample was estimated by amplification of reference gene primers within the assay. Sequence reads were collapsed and filtered to measure the absolute abundance of every unique TCRbeta CDR3 rearrangement. For each sample, productive Simpson clonality was calculated as the square root of Simpson's diversity index over productive rearrangements. TCRdb mirrors the immuneACCESS table, restricted to in-frame sequences. Some clones are absent from its copies; in checked studies, under half trace to an unresolved V gene, and the reason for the others is unknown. V and J calls and clone size follow that table, whereas D and trimming were derived from the DNA. The sample data list some 300,000 clones, and nearly 90% of these were observed just once. The ten largest account for around 1.9% of the sample.

The CDR3 sequence holds 16 residues, the cysteine and phenylalanine included. Only the CDR3 DNA is retained, 48 bases long and in frame from the first base. In the germline V gene, CDR1 corresponds to KGHSH and CDR2 to LQKENI. This TCR came from a woman in her twenties or thirties with COVID-19, enrolled during active disease. The rearranged segments are TRBV18 and TRBJ1-1; a weak D assignment points to TRBD1 (5 bases agree). Sequencing used peripheral blood. The CDR3 amino acid sequence is: CASSPRGRGFNTEAFF. The nucleotide sequence is TGTGCCAGCTCCCCACGAGGGAGGGGCTTCAACACTGAAGCTTTCTTT. The reference TRBV18 and TRBJ1-1 proteins fill in what lies around the CDR3, so the full variable domain reads NAGVMQNPRHLVRRRGQEARLRCSPMKGHSHVYWYRQLPEEGLKFMVYLQKENIIDESGMPKERFSAEFPKEGPSILRIQQVVRGDSAAYFCASSPRGRGFNTEAFFGQGTRLTVV.